The present T cell receptor beta chain was sequenced within a study of T cells after yellow fever vaccination (dated by TCRdb to between 2018 and 2020). The study in broad terms: Libraries from fractions with low cell numbers were prepared with the SMART-Seq v4 Ultra Low Input RNA kit. Blood samples were taken at several timepoints before and after primary and secondary immunization, and bulk PBMC replicates and cell subsets were isolated. To follow T-cell clones before and after primary and booster YFV17D yellow fever vaccination, bulk TCR alpha and beta repertoires were sequenced over time. Two healthy male donors, one aged 18 to 30 and one aged 30 to 40 years, made up the cohort. Study-wide conclusions, independent of this receptor: The secondary T-cell response was found to be weaker but faster than the primary response, with a peak reached on day 5 rather than on day 15. A small share of clonotypes occurred in both CD4 and CD8 compartments, likely arising from convergent recombination. FACS-sorted repertoires could contain abundant contaminating clonotypes from the bulk population, so computational filtering was required. Because only a couple of donors were included in the study, the extent to which the findings can be generalized is limited. After the booster, most clones that had expanded after primary vaccination were detected again (about 97% of CD4 and around nine tenths of CD8), suggesting broad maintenance of memory.

For this chain, trimming is 2 bases at the V end and 3 bases at the J end, and the number of junction bases without a gene match is 11. According to the germline V gene, CDR1 reads MNHEY and CDR2 reads SVGAGI. The CDR3, from cysteine to phenylalanine, totals 17 residues. Only the CDR3 DNA is retained, 51 bases long and in frame from the first base. Synthesis of TCR cDNA relied on 5'RACE template switching, a step that introduced a universal primer site along with unique molecular identifiers. Priming for cDNA synthesis came from both the TCR alpha and TCR beta constant segments. Library amplification involved two PCR steps, and the second step added sample barcodes and sequencing adapters. Sequencing of the libraries was done on either Illumina HiSeq 2500 (2x100 bp) or NovaSeq (2x150 bp). Under the source paper's analysis protocol: MIGEC was used to demultiplex reads and collapse the reads into UMI consensus sequences, and MiXCR was used for V(D)J alignment. Vaccine-responding clonotypes were defined with edgeR using replicate PBMC samples, requiring FDR below 0.01 and a log2 fold change above 5 up to day 15. Each bulk clonotype received a CD4 or CD8 identity based on whether the sequenced CD4 or CD8 repertoire contained that clonotype at higher abundance. Using fastp at Q25 and MiXCR, TCRdb reprocessed the public reads and kept productive beta chains. A single entry per CDR3 protein holds the most common genes and DNA from its merged rows. These V and J calls derive from TCRdb rather than the authors' analysis. The sample table holds around 360,000 distinct CDR3 sequences, of which roughly 11% were seen once. The ten largest account for around 18% of the sample.

This clonotype came up a few times. Its cognate antigen has yet to be identified. Base-call qualities are not available, and no considerably larger clone is one nucleotide away. Read against the paper, the sample's treatment or condition label means: live attenuated yellow fever vaccine strain. At each blood-draw timepoint, two biological replicates of bulk PBMCs were collected. PBMCs were isolated from peripheral blood using a standard Ficoll-Paque protocol. TriZol was used to extract RNA from bulk PBMCs, from CD4 and CD8 fractions, and from dextramer-positive and dextramer-negative fractions. The sequence joins TRBV6-5 to TRBJ1-1, with 8 bases matching TRBD1. The sequence derives from a man in his late teens or twenties who received the YFV17D yellow fever vaccine. The specimen comprised PBMCs, sampled on the day of the first yellow fever vaccination. CDR3 protein: CASSYTDRGLGDTEAFF. The DNA sequence follows: TGTGCCAGCAGTTACACCGACAGGGGCCTTGGGGACACTGAAGCTTTCTTT.